This entry is about one T cell receptor beta chain. The entry originates in a study of blood T cell repertoires in COVID-19. In the study overall: Acute and convalescent COVID-19 samples came from the United States, Italy and Spain.

Authors' processing steps: Amplification with reference gene primers provided the estimates of nucleated cell counts. Sequencing used immunoSEQ multiplex PCR; TCRdb keeps in-frame clones, though not all of them. V, J and clone size reflect that table, while D and trimming were determined from the DNA. The table has some 220,000 clones, roughly 85% seen once; the top ten hold under 2.5%. Seattle patients were enrolled while actively infected and followed longitudinally. The specimen was peripheral blood. The receptor comes from a woman in her 70s with COVID-19, enrolled during active disease.

CDR3 protein: CASSSRQSSYGYTF. In nucleotides, the CDR3 is TGTGCCAGCAGCTCGAGACAGAGTAGCTATGGCTACACCTTC. The chain carries TRBV11-3 and TRBJ1-2, with D perhaps TRBD1 (5 bases). V was shortened by 4 bases and J by 4 bases, with 13 bases between the two germline ends. The germline V gene has CDR1 SGHNT and CDR2 YENEEA. There are 14 residues in the CDR3. Full variable domain (outside the CDR3, taken from reference TRBV11-3 and TRBJ1-2): EAGVVQSPRYKIIEKKQPVAFWCNPISGHNTLYWYLQNLGQGPELLIRYENEEAVDDSQLPKDRFSAERLKGVDSTLKIQPAELGDSAVYLCASSSRQSSYGYTFGSGTRLTVV.